A single T cell receptor beta chain is shown here with its context. The antigen is undetermined. Molecular barcoded adaptors covering alpha/delta and beta/gamma chains were used on 400 ng RNA. Using its own MiXCR run on the reads, TCRdb lists one record per CDR3 protein. Of some 80,000 distinct CDR3 sequences listed, about 12% are singletons. Per germline, CDR1 DFQATT and CDR2 SNEGSKA (reference sequence). V shed 3 bases, J shed 4 bases, and the junction held 5 bases outside the gene matches. This CDR3 has 14 residues. The entry originates in a study of read filtering for tumor transcriptome and immune sequencing. Study-wide context: Mean patient age was roughly 61 years, range roughly 45 to 80; 17 male, some 14 female. 8 patients were R-ISS I, approximately 15 were R-ISS II, six or seven were R-ISS III.

Points from the study as a whole: This fraction held mixed bone marrow immune cells after CD138-negative sorting.

What was sequenced was a population of CD138-negative cells sorted from bone marrow. The V call is TRBV20-1, the J call TRBJ2-2; 7 nucleotides align to TRBD1. The source of this sequence is a donor aged 40 or over with multiple myeloma. This CDR3 reads CSASRDSITGELFF. For the CDR3, the DNA is TGCAGTGCTAGCAGGGACAGTATCACCGGGGAGCTGTTTTTT.